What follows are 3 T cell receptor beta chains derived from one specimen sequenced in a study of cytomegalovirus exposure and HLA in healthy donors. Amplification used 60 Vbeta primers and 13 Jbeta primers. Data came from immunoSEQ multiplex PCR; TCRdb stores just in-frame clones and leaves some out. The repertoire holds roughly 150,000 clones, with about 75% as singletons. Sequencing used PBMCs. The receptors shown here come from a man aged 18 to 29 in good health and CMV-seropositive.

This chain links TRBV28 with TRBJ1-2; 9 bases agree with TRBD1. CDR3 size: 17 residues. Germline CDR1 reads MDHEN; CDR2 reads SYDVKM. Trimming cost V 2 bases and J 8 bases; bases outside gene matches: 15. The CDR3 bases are TGTGCCAGCAGTTTAACCCGGGACAGGGAGTTTTCAGAAGGCTACACCTTC. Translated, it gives CASSLTRDREFSEGYTF.

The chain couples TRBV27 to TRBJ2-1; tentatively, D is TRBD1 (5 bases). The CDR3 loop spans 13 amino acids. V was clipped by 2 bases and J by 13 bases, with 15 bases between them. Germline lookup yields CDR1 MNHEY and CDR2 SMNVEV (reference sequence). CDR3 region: CASSLDHRGPQFF. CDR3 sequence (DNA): TGTGCCAGCAGTTTAGATCATAGGGGCCCCCAGTTCTTC.

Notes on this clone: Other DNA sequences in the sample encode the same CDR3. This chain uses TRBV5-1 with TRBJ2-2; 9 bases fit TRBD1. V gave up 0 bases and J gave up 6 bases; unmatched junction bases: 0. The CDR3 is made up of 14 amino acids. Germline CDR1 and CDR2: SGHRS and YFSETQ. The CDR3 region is CASSLGQGAGELFF. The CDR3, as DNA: TGCGCCAGCAGCTTGGGACAGGGGGCCGGGGAGCTGTTTTTT.